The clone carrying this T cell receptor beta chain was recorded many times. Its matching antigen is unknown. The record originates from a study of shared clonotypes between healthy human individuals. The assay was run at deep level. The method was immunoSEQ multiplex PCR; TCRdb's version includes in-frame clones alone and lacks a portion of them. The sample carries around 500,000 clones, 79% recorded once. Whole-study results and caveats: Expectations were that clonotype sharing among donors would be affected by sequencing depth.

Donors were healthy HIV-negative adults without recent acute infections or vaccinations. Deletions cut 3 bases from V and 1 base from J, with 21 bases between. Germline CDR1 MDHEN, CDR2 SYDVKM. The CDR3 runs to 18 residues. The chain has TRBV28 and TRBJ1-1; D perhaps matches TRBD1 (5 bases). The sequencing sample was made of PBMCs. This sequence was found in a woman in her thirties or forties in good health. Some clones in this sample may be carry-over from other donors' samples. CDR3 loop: CASSFILSSGGTNTEAFF. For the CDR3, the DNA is TGTGCCAGCAGTTTCATTCTCTCCTCCGGGGGTACGAACACTGAAGCTTTCTTT.